This T cell receptor (beta chain) was sequenced for a study of blood T cells in healthy people across ages. Caucasian individuals from Russia who were healthy and aged 6 to 90 acted as donors. Using a J-beta primer mix together with a sample-barcoded 5' primer, a second PCR was run for roughly 6 to 12 cycles. MiXCR, run by TCRdb on the 5' RACE reads, gives a single entry per CDR3 protein. The data hold 800,000 to 900,000 distinct CDR3 sequences, with 62% observed a single time. Material for sequencing was blood. This receptor was taken from a man aged 25-40 years in good health.

CDR3 protein: CASSLTGVLYEQYF. The CDR3 bases are TGCGCCAGCAGCCTTACGGGGGTCCTCTACGAGCAGTACTTC. V usage is TRBV5-1 and J usage is TRBJ2-4; D perhaps matches TRBD2 (6 bases). The J call may be wrong; the DNA end is better matched by TRBJ2-7. The CDR3 covers 14 residues. The V gene's germline CDR1 is SGHRS and CDR2 YFSETQ.